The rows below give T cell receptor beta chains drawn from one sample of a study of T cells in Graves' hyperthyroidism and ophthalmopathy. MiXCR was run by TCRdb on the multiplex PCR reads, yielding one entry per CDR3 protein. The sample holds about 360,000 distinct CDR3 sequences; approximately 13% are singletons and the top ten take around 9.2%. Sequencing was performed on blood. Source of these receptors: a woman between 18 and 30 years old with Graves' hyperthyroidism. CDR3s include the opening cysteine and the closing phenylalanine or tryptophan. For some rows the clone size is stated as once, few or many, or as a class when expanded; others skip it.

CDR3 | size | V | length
CASSYGQAHQPQHF | many | TRBV28 | 14
CASSSQLPSDEQYF | many | TRBV6-2/TRBV6-3 | 14
CASSPSRVLDYGYTF | many | TRBV12-3/TRBV12-4 | 15
CAWSATAGDQPQHF | many | TRBV30 | 14
CASSPRGVSYNSPLHF | . | TRBV12-3/TRBV12-4 | 16
CASSGGTPYNEQFF | few | TRBV9 | 14
CASGTSGKNEQFF | many | TRBV27 | 13
CAWRGASGNEQFF | few | TRBV30 | 13
CASSRGPSGRETQYF | . | TRBV5-4 | 15
CASSPGSGGQTQYF | many | TRBV7-9 | 14
CASSQTGRTDTQYF | many | TRBV6-1 | 14
CASSLRELRNTIYF | . | TRBV11-1 | 14
CASSQGDPYEQYF | few | TRBV6-1 | 13
CASSAAENTEAFF | many | TRBV6-4 | 13
CASTEGASNGKLFF | few | TRBV13 | 14
CASSLTEGFEQFF | many | TRBV7-3 | 13
CASSEARQSYSNQPQHF | many | TRBV6-1 | 17